Sequencing of this T cell receptor beta chain was carried out in a study of shared clonotypes between healthy human individuals. Into CD45RA+ naive and CD45RA-negative memory subsets, the CD4+ cells were split. Every immunoSEQ plate was one replicate of a subset's evenly spread DNA. Repertoires were generated with immunoSEQ multiplex PCR, while TCRdb's copy carries only in-frame clones and drops some. Among about 990,000 clones listed, about 84% were seen once. About this clone itself: The junction departs from the called germline gene at one end, perhaps through a read error.

Germline V gene sequence: CDR1 SGHRS, CDR2 YFSETQ. The CDR3 sequence is 15 residues long. The sequenced material came from memory CD4+ T cells from PBMCs. Subset described: CD45RA-negative fraction. The clonotype was recovered from a young man in good health. Some clones in this sample may be carry-over from other donors' samples. The chain has TRBV5-1 and TRBJ1-5, with 12 bases matching TRBD1. The CDR3 region is CASSWGTGGGQSQHF. Written as DNA, the CDR3 is TGCGCCAGCAGCTGGGGGACAGGGGGCGGTCAGTCCCAGCATTTT. Looking up the rest from reference TRBV5-1 and TRBJ1-5 gives the full variable domain: KAGVTQTPRYLIKTRGQQVTLSCSPISGHRSVSWYQQTPGQGLQFLFEYFSETQRNKGNFPGRFSGRQFSNSRSEMNVSTLELGDSALYLCASSWGTGGGQSQHFGDGTRLSIL.